The source of this T cell receptor (beta chain) is a study of human T cells and chemical hapten exposure. Study-wide points: Sensitizing with DPC caused no change in TCRs above 1 in 1000 frequency.

This clonotype was seen only once. Its target is not known. Individual cDNA molecules (in the library) carried attached unique molecular identifiers. Authors' data handling: The median was 95,638 TCRs per sample, ranging roughly 20,000 to 750,000. In TCRdb, the 5' RACE reads were re-called with MiXCR into one record per CDR3 protein. Clone size and V and J calls follow TCRdb, not the original study. The table shows more than 75,000 distinct CDR3 sequences, with approximately 15% occurring only once. Unmatched junction bases numbered 8, after V lost 5 bases and J lost 0 bases. Germline V CDR1 and CDR2: SGHAT, FQNNGV. The CDR3 contains 16 residues. Extraction of total RNA was performed on unfractionated whole blood.

This receptor was identified in a female donor in good health. This sequence joins TRBV11-2 and TRBJ2-3; the match to TRBD2 covers 7 bases. As DNA, the CDR3 is TGTGCCAGCAGCGGGAGTGGCGGGGGAAGCACAGATACGCAGTATTTT. Its protein is CASSGSGGGSTDTQYF.